Below, 29 T cell receptor beta chains from the same sample are listed, as sequenced in a study of blood T cell repertoires in COVID-19. Some clones are missing from TCRdb's copy, which holds only in-frame ones; the method was immunoSEQ multiplex PCR. In the table there are roughly 100,000 clones, roughly 87% of which are singletons. Sequencing input: peripheral blood. Receptors were obtained from a man between 45 and 60 years old with active COVID-19.

This clone was seen only once. V gene TRBV6-5 combines with J gene TRBJ2-1; 8 positions agree with TRBD2. The CDR3 has 16 residues. The V gene's germline CDR1 is MNHEY and CDR2 SVGAGI. The J segment lost 2 bases and the V segment lost 0 bases, leaving 3 bases of the junction unmatched. CDR3 in amino acids: CASSYSVAGPYNEQFF. The CDR3 bases are TGTGCCAGCAGTTACTCGGTAGCGGGGCCCTACAATGAGCAGTTCTTC.

The rearrangement links TRBV5-5 to TRBJ1-1, with TRBD1 identical over 7 bases. CDR3 size: 14 residues. V was clipped by 4 bases and J by 5 bases; unmatched bases: 8. The germline V gene has CDR1 SGHKS and CDR2 YYEKEE (reference sequence). This chain's CDR3 is CASSHTTGRTEAFF. CDR3 bases: TGTGCCAGCAGCCACACGACAGGGAGGACTGAAGCTTTCTTT.

V is TRBV28 and J is TRBJ2-7, with D perhaps matching TRBD1 (6 bases). The CDR3 is 14 amino acids. CDR1 is MDHEN and CDR2 is SYDVKM in the germline V gene. Trimming took 2 bases from V and 2 from J, leaving 10 bases between them. CDR3 sequence reads: CASSLGGLTYEQYF. Written as DNA, the CDR3 is TGTGCCAGCAGTTTAGGGGGCCTTACCTACGAGCAGTACTTC.

The chain employs TRBV18 and TRBJ1-4, with D possibly being TRBD1 (6 bases). Germline V CDR1 and CDR2: KGHSH, LQKENI. The V end was cut by 0 bases, the J end by 8 bases, with 10 bases between. The CDR3 is made up of 14 amino acids. CDR3 bases: TGTGCCAGCTCACCACCCCAGGGGTGGGAAAAACTGTTTTTT. Its protein product is CASSPPQGWEKLFF.

The V call is TRBV7-9, the J call TRBJ1-4; the D gene is possibly TRBD1 (6 bases). The CDR3 runs to 15 residues. Germline CDR1 and CDR2: SEHNR and FQNEAQ (reference sequence). The V and J ends lost 4 bases and 7 bases respectively, with 16 bases between them. The CDR3 loop is CASSSSQGVGEKLFF. The CDR3 DNA reads TGTGCCAGCAGCTCGTCACAGGGCGTCGGTGAAAAACTGTTTTTT.

This clone has a handful of counts. This chain connects TRBV11-3 to TRBJ1-6; 8 bases map to TRBD1. Germline V CDR1 and CDR2: SGHNT, YENEEA. The CDR3 consists of 14 residues. Losses at the gene ends were 5 bases for V and 7 bases for J; bases not matched to a gene: 4. Here the CDR3 DNA reads TGTGCCAGCAGCCTCGGACAGGGAAATTCACCCCTCCACTTT. It is translated as CASSLGQGNSPLHF.

The rearrangement uses TRBV7-9 and TRBJ1-4; no reliable D call. Germline V gives CDR1 SEHNR, CDR2 FQNEAQ (reference sequence). With 4 bases removed from V and 7 bases from J, the gap between germline ends came to 13 bases. The CDR3 spans 14 residues. This chain's CDR3 is CASSSTGSGEKLFF. The DNA for the CDR3 is TGTGCCAGCAGCTCTACGGGTTCGGGTGAAAAACTGTTTTTT.

The chain links TRBV4-2 to TRBJ1-4, with D unclear. Germline V lookup: CDR1 LGHNA, CDR2 YNFKEQ. The CDR3 is made up of 14 amino acids. Trimming took 4 bases from V and 3 from J, leaving 9 bases between them. CDR3 amino acids: CASSLEEANEKLFF. The CDR3 DNA follows: TGTGCCAGCAGCCTCGAGGAGGCTAATGAAAAACTGTTTTTT.

The CDR3 DNA follows: TGTGCCAGCAGTTACTCCGGGACAGGGAGGGAGCAGTACTTC. Protein: CASSYSGTGREQYF. The chain recombines TRBV6-2 or TRBV6-3 with TRBJ2-7; 9 bases are shared with TRBD1. CDR1 is MNHEY, CDR2 SVGEGT, per germline. Trimming took 0 bases from V and 7 from J; bases not matched to a gene: 4. CDR3 length equals 14 residues.

The V call is TRBV30, the J call TRBJ2-3; 8 bases agree with TRBD2. Trimming cost V 3 bases and J 2 bases; bases outside gene matches: 4. The germline V gene encodes CDR1 GTSNPN and CDR2 SVGIG (reference sequence). The CDR3 is 14 residues long. CDR3 sequence (DNA): TGTGCCTGGAGCCGGACTAGCACCACAGATACGCAGTATTTT. Protein: CAWSRTSTTDTQYF.

The chain carries TRBV6-4 and TRBJ1-6, with D tentatively TRBD1 (6 bases). Germline V gene data show CDR1 as MRHNA and CDR2 as SNTAGT. The V and J ends lost 3 bases and 5 bases respectively, with 11 bases between them. The CDR3 has 15 amino acids. CDR3 protein: CASSEGGINNSPLHF. DNA of the CDR3: TGTGCCAGCAGTGAAGGGGGAATAAATAATTCACCCCTCCACTTT.

The rearrangement links TRBV9 to TRBJ1-4; perhaps TRBD1 as D (6 bases). Trimming cost V 6 bases and J 7 bases, with 19 bases left between them. The CDR3 is 15 residues long. The germline V gene has CDR1 SGDLS and CDR2 YYNGEE. DNA for the CDR3: TGTGCCAGCACCCTAGGGGGGGGCGACGGTGAAAAACTGTTTTTT. This gives the protein CASTLGGGDGEKLFF.

The V gene is TRBV7-8, the J gene TRBJ1-2, with 12 bases matching TRBD1. CDR1 and CDR2 (germline): SGHVS, FQNEAQ. Unmatched junction bases numbered 16, after V lost 3 bases and J lost 2 bases. The CDR3 is 20 residues long. The CDR3 region is CASSFFSLRDRGLSNYGYTF. In DNA, the CDR3 is TGTGCCAGCAGCTTTTTTTCCCTCCGGGACAGGGGGCTTTCAAACTATGGCTACACCTTC.

The CDR3 nucleotides are TGCGCCAGCAGTGAGTTTAGGGTAGAGGGCGAGCAGTACTTC. Its translation: CASSEFRVEGEQYF. The chain recombines TRBV10-2 with TRBJ2-7; tentative D call: TRBD2 (5 bases). The germline gives CDR1 WSHSY, CDR2 SAAADI. The CDR3 sequence is 14 residues long. Trimming took 1 base from V and 6 from J, leaving 13 bases between them.

The chain uses TRBV6-5 and TRBJ2-3; 9 nucleotides agree with TRBD2. The CDR3 is 15 residues long. Germline values: CDR1 MNHEY, CDR2 SVGAGI. V lost 6 bases and J lost 6; bases outside the gene matches: 10. CDR3 coding DNA: TGTGCCAGCAGGACGGGCGGGGGGGCCCTGGATACGCAGTATTTT. Translating it yields CASRTGGGALDTQYF.

The CDR3: CASSFDRLYGYTF. CDR3 nucleotides: TGTGCCAGCAGCTTCGACAGACTTTATGGCTACACCTTC. The chain joins TRBV5-5 to TRBJ1-2, with D maybe TRBD1 (5 bases). V lost 2 bases to trimming and J lost 5 bases, with 10 bases between them. The CDR3 length is 13 residues. The germline gives CDR1 SGHKS, CDR2 YYEKEE (reference sequence). Full variable domain (rest looked up from reference TRBV5-5 and TRBJ1-2): DAGVTQSPTHLIKTRGQQVTLRCSPISGHKSVSWYQQVLGQGPQFIFQYYEKEERGRGNFPDRFSARQFPNYSSELNVNALLLGDSALYLCASSFDRLYGYTFGSGTRLTVV.

The gene calls are TRBV9 and TRBJ2-1; possible D gene TRBD2, 6 bases. Germline CDR1 is SGDLS and CDR2 is YYNGEE. The germline V and J ends were trimmed by 0 bases and 9 bases, with 19 bases remaining between them. CDR3 length equals 16 residues. In DNA form, the CDR3 reads TGTGCCAGCAGCGTAGCTGTCGCGGGGACGGCGGGTGAGCAGTTCTTC. Its translation: CASSVAVAGTAGEQFF.

This clone has only one observation. The chain links TRBV11-2 to TRBJ1-1; TRBD1 agrees at 10 bases. Germline assignment: CDR1 SGHAT and CDR2 FQNNGV. Trimming removed 8 bases from V and 10 bases from J; junction bases left unmatched: 13. This CDR3 region has 14 residues. The CDR3 coding sequence is TGTGCCAGCCGCAGCTTAAAAGGGGACAGGGGAGCTTTCTTT. This translates into CASRSLKGDRGAFF.

This chain uses TRBV19 with TRBJ1-4, with D hard to call. This CDR3 comprises 12 residues. Germline V CDR1 and CDR2: LNHDA, SQIVND (reference sequence). With 4 bases removed from V and 4 bases from J, the gap between germline ends came to 4 bases. The CDR3 loop is CASSNNNEKLFF. CDR3 sequence (DNA): TGTGCCAGTAGTAACAATAATGAAAAACTGTTTTTT.

This clone was seen a few times. The gene calls are TRBV21-1 and TRBJ1-5; the table's D call, TRBD1, has no DNA check behind it. TRBV21-1 is marked as a pseudogene. The CDR3 runs 21 residues. Here the CDR3 DNA reads TGTGCCAGCAGCTACGAATTCCTCTTGCCCCCCGGACAGGGGGGCAATCAGCCCCAGCATTTT. Protein sequence: CASSYEFLLPPGQGGNQPQHF.

The chain combines TRBV5-1 with TRBJ1-4; no clear D. The V gene lost 3 bases and the J gene lost 0 bases, with 3 bases spanning the gap. Germline V gene data show CDR1 as SGHRS and CDR2 as YFSETQ. The CDR3 is 13 amino acids. CDR3 DNA: TGCGCCAGCAGCTATACAACTAATGAAAAACTGTTTTTT. Translated: CASSYTTNEKLFF. The full variable domain, rest sourced from reference TRBV5-1 and TRBJ1-4, is KAGVTQTPRYLIKTRGQQVTLSCSPISGHRSVSWYQQTPGQGLQFLFEYFSETQRNKGNFPGRFSGRQFSNSRSEMNVSTLELGDSALYLCASSYTTNEKLFFGSGTQLSVL.

The genes are TRBV19 and TRBJ2-2; 8 bases align to TRBD1. This CDR3 spans 14 amino acids. V lost 5 bases, J lost 7 bases, and 6 bases stayed unmatched. Germline V gene data show CDR1 as LNHDA and CDR2 as SQIVND (reference sequence). The CDR3 sequence: CASSDGQGGGELFF. DNA of the CDR3: TGTGCCAGTAGTGACGGACAGGGTGGCGGGGAGCTGTTTTTT. Looking up the rest from reference TRBV19 and TRBJ2-2 gives the full variable domain: DGGITQSPKYLFRKEGQNVTLSCEQNLNHDAMYWYRQDPGQGLRLIYYSQIVNDFQKGDIAEGYSVSREKKESFPLTVTSAQKNPTAFYLCASSDGQGGGELFFGEGSRLTVL.

The J gene is TRBJ2-5, the V gene TRBV7-9; D call uncertain. This CDR3 comprises 16 residues. In germline, CDR1 is SEHNR, CDR2 FQNEAQ (reference sequence). Trimming took off 0 bases at V and 4 bases at J, with 15 bases between the two ends. CDR3 sequence: CASSLARAAPGETQYF. The CDR3 DNA follows: TGTGCCAGCAGCTTAGCGCGCGCGGCCCCGGGAGAGACCCAGTACTTC.

CDR3 nucleotide sequence: TGTGCCTGGAGTGTACCGGCTAGCGGGGGCCGAGTTTTCTTC. Translated: CAWSVPASGGRVFF. The genes are TRBV30 and TRBJ2-1, with TRBD2 identical over 10 bases. Germline V gene sequence: CDR1 GTSNPN, CDR2 SVGIG (reference sequence). The trim removed 0 bases at V and 16 bases at J, leaving 12 bases unmatched. The CDR3 extends over 14 amino acids.

This rearrangement joins TRBV2 to TRBJ2-3, with 7 bases aligning to TRBD1. CDR1 and CDR2 from the germline V gene are SNHLY and FYNNEI. V dropped 7 bases and J dropped 4; count of bases not matched to a gene: 11. This CDR3 is built from 15 residues. CDR3 coding DNA: TGTGCCAGCACCAGGACAGGAACCGCGGCAGATACGCAGTATTTT. It is translated as CASTRTGTAADTQYF.

The chain combines TRBV2 with TRBJ2-7, with D possibly TRBD1 on 6 matching bases. Germline lookup yields CDR1 SNHLY and CDR2 FYNNEI. Between the trimmed V and J ends, which lost 7 bases and 3 bases, there was a span of 19 bases. The CDR3 runs 15 residues. Here the CDR3 reads CASTKTGLTRYEQYF. The CDR3 DNA follows: TGTGCCAGCACGAAGACAGGCCTAACCCGCTACGAGCAGTACTTC.

CDR3 DNA sequence: TGCGCCAGCAGCACCCAAGGACAGGGCCCCGGGGAGCTGTTTTTT. Translated, it gives CASSTQGQGPGELFF. The chain employs TRBV5-1 and TRBJ2-2; 8 bases align to TRBD1. Germline-derived CDR1 and CDR2 are SGHRS and YFSETQ. The V and J ends lost 4 bases and 6 bases, in that order; junction bases with no gene match: 8. The CDR3 is 15 amino acids.

The V gene is TRBV4-3, the J gene TRBJ2-1, with TRBD2 matching over 7 bases. V lost 0 bases, J lost 4 bases, and 9 bases stayed unmatched. There are 17 residues in the CDR3. The germline gives CDR1 LGHNA, CDR2 YSLEER. Here the CDR3 DNA reads TGCGCCAGCAGCCAAGACTCAGGCGGGGGTAAATACAATGAGCAGTTCTTC. Protein sequence: CASSQDSGGGKYNEQFF.

The chain has TRBV30 and TRBJ2-1, with D perhaps matching TRBD1 (6 bases). Germline-derived CDR1 and CDR2 are GTSNPN and SVGIG (reference sequence). V shed 1 base and J shed 6 bases, with 10 bases lying between them. The CDR3 length is 13 residues. This chain's CDR3 is CAWSGTVPNEQFF. The CDR3 DNA reads as TGTGCCTGGAGTGGGACAGTTCCCAATGAGCAGTTCTTC.